These T cell receptor beta chains were read from a single sample in a study of metastatic and nonmetastatic thyroid tumors. TCRdb reanalyzed the PCR reads via MiXCR. Of approximately 16,000 clones in the sample, roughly 25% are singletons; the top ten hold about 10%. Source material: blood. The source is a male donor with papillary thyroid cancer or a benign thyroid nodule (not recorded which). Some clones in this sample may be carry-over from other donors' samples. CDR3s include the opening cysteine and the closing phenylalanine or tryptophan. The D gene is left open where the match is weak. Clone size is shown for a subset of rows, as once, few, many or a class of expanded clone.

size,V,J,D,CDR3,DNA
-,TRBV18,TRBJ1-1,-,CASSPSRTEAFF,TGTGCCAGCTCACCATCTCGAACTGAAGCTTTCTTT
many,TRBV12-3/TRBV12-4,TRBJ1-2,-,CASRPSGGAARLLYGYTF,TGTGCCAGCAGACCATCAGGAGGGGCCGCTAGGCTCCTCTATGGCTACACCTTC
medium-sized,TRBV11-3,TRBJ2-1,-,CASSPEGDQRNEQFF,TGTGCCAGCAGCCCGGAGGGTGACCAACGCAATGAGCAGTTCTTC
-,TRBV4-1,TRBJ2-7,TRBD1,CASSQGPPGQDYEQYF,TGCGCCAGCAGCCAAGGGCCCCCGGGACAGGACTACGAGCAGTACTTC
medium-sized,TRBV6-1,TRBJ2-1,TRBD2,CASSELGSGKNEQFF,TGTGCCAGCAGTGAATTAGGTAGCGGGAAAAATGAGCAGTTCTTC
many,TRBV12-3/TRBV12-4,TRBJ2-7,-,CASSLSAPYEQYF,TGTGCCAGCAGTTTATCAGCCCCCTACGAGCAGTACTTC
-,TRBV20-1,TRBJ2-1,TRBD1,CSALGQGEILRYNEQFF,TGCAGTGCGTTGGGACAGGGGGAGATATTACGCTACAATGAGCAGTTCTTC
medium-sized,TRBV20-1,TRBJ1-6,TRBD1,CSARDQGQGGSPLHF,TGCAGTGCTAGAGATCAAGGACAGGGAGGATCACCCCTCCACTTT
-,TRBV18,TRBJ2-1,TRBD1,CASSLGQHPYNEQFF,TGTGCCAGCTCATTGGGACAGCACCCCTACAATGAGCAGTTCTTC
medium-sized,TRBV30,TRBJ2-7,TRBD2,CAGGRGGEQYF,TGTGCCGGGGGGAGGGGAGGGGAGCAGTACTTC
-,TRBV4-1,TRBJ2-7,-,CASSQDSSYEQYF,TGCGCCAGCAGCCAGGACAGCTCCTACGAGCAGTACTTC
many,TRBV7-3,TRBJ2-1,-,CASSLIGPSYNEQFF,TGTGCCAGCAGCTTAATAGGACCGAGCTACAATGAGCAGTTCTTC
-,TRBV11-2,TRBJ2-6,-,CASSVQGFGGANVLTF,TGTGCCAGCAGCGTACAGGGTTTCGGTGGGGCCAACGTCCTGACTTTC
many,TRBV18,TRBJ1-1,-,CASSFGENTEAFF,TGTGCCAGCTCATTTGGGGAGAACACTGAAGCTTTCTTT
many,TRBV4-2,TRBJ1-3,-,CASSLALAPGNTIYF,TGTGCCAGCAGCCTTGCCTTGGCTCCTGGAAACACCATATATTTT
many,TRBV18,TRBJ1-3,-,CASSRDNVYGNTIYF,TGTGCCAGCTCACGCGACAATGTATATGGAAACACCATATATTTT
many,TRBV2,TRBJ1-5,-,CASAIWRNQPQHF,TGTGCCAGCGCAATCTGGCGGAATCAGCCCCAGCATTTT
few,TRBV6-1,TRBJ1-4,-,CASSHQGGKLFF,TGTGCCAGCAGCCATCAGGGAGGAAAACTGTTTTTT
-,TRBV28,TRBJ1-6,-,CASSWTISYNSPLHF,TGTGCCAGCAGTTGGACAATCTCCTATAATTCACCCCTCCACTTT
-,TRBV5-1,TRBJ2-7,TRBD2,CASSLGTSNERYF,TGCGCCAGCAGCTTGGGGACTAGCAACGAGCGGTACTTC
-,TRBV19,TRBJ1-5,-,CASSISNKGYYSNQPQHF,TGTGCCAGTAGTATTTCTAACAAAGGGTACTATAGCAATCAGCCCCAGCATTTT
many,TRBV7-3,TRBJ1-1,-,CASSLTVGTGNTEAFF,TGTGCCAGCAGCTTAACCGTAGGGACGGGGAACACTGAAGCTTTCTTT